The 19 T cell receptor beta chains below all came from one sample that was sequenced in a study of tumor-infiltrating lymphocytes in primary liver carcinoma. RNA was extracted from whole blood without cell sorting, alongside germline DNA. A constant-region primer primed TCR beta cDNA synthesis from about 550 ng of total RNA. Libraries of TCR beta came from three nested multiplex PCR rounds with slightly modified ARM-PCR. Two initial PCR rounds of around 9 cycles each paired TRBV1-TRBV30 forward primers with a C-beta reverse primer. Using its own MiXCR run on the multiplex PCR reads, TCRdb lists one record per CDR3 protein. The table has around 330,000 distinct CDR3 sequences, 50% to 70% seen once. Material: peripheral blood. The receptors derive from a man in his forties with primary liver carcinoma and hepatitis B virus infection.

This clonotype has only a few counts. This chain links TRBV28 with TRBJ1-1, with 9 bases fitting TRBD1. Germline loops: CDR1 MDHEN, CDR2 SYDVKM. The junction had 14 bases not matched to a gene; V was cut back by 7 bases and J by 11 bases. The length of the CDR3 is 14 residues. The CDR3 sequence is CASNLDRGRSKAFF. The DNA of the CDR3 is TGTGCCAGCAACCTGGACAGGGGTCGATCAAAGGCTTTCTTT.

This clonotype showed up many times. The V gene is TRBV10-2, the J gene TRBJ1-6; D not resolved. V was shortened by 3 bases and J by 16 bases, with 13 bases between the two germline ends. Germline V lookup: CDR1 WSHSY, CDR2 SAAADI. There are 12 residues in the CDR3. The CDR3 spells CASSDRMESLHF. CDR3 nucleotide sequence: TGCGCCAGCAGTGACAGGATGGAGTCTCTCCACTTT.

Details on this clonotype: The junction does not match germline at one end; this may be a read error. This chain links TRBV29-1 with TRBJ2-4; no clear D. The CDR3 is made up of 14 amino acids. Germline V lookup: CDR1 SQVTM, CDR2 ANQGSEA. For the CDR3, the DNA is TGCAGCGTTGAACCGGGTCATACCAAAAACATTCAGTGCTTC. This sequence encodes CSVEPGHTKNIQCF.

V usage is TRBV4-1 and J usage is TRBJ2-5, with TRBD2 matching over 12 bases. Per the germline V gene, CDR1 is MGHRA and CDR2 is YSYEKL. CDR3 length: 17 residues. The trim removed 5 bases at V and 4 bases at J, leaving 11 bases unmatched. CDR3 region: CASSICETSGSSETQYF. CDR3 in DNA: TGCGCCAGCAGCATATGCGAGACTAGCGGGAGTTCAGAGACCCAGTACTTC.

Worth noting for this clonotype: A read error may explain this, as a much larger clone is one base away. This rearrangement joins TRBV5-1 to TRBJ2-7; possibly TRBD2 for D (6 bases). Germline V gene lookup returns CDR1 SGHRS and CDR2 YFSETQ. The CDR3 length is 14 residues. CDR3 loop: CASSLGRGLYDQYF. CDR3 coding DNA: TGCGCCAGCAGTTTGGGACGGGGACTCTACGATCAGTACTTC.

This clonotype was counted a few times. The genes are TRBV6-1 and TRBJ2-7, with D tentatively TRBD2 (5 bases). This CDR3 region has 14 residues. Per germline, CDR1 MNHNS and CDR2 SASEGT. Trimming left V 6 bases short and J 3 bases short, with 15 bases between. CDR3 bases: TGTGCCAGCAGCCAACAAGCGGCCTACTACGAGCAGTACTTC. Translation gives CASSQQAAYYEQYF.

About this clonotype itself: A read error is possible here, since a much larger clone lies one base away. The chain has TRBV12-3 or TRBV12-4 and TRBJ1-2, with TRBD1 matching 8 bases. This CDR3 contains 13 residues. CDR3 in amino acids: CVSNTGGMYGYTF. The CDR3 bases are TGTGTCAGCAACACAGGGGGGATGTATGGCTACACCTTC.

J is TRBJ1-6 and V is TRBV5-5, with unresolved D. Germline V gene data show CDR1 as SGHKS and CDR2 as YYEKEE (reference sequence). Trimming took off 0 bases at V and 7 bases at J, with 14 bases between the two ends. This CDR3 is built from 16 residues. The CDR3 loop is CASSLVPNNQNSPLHF. DNA for the CDR3: TGTGCCAGCAGCTTGGTCCCCAACAACCAAAATTCACCCCTCCACTTT.

About this clonotype itself: As the CDR3 is not closed by the conserved phenylalanine or tryptophan, this likely results from a read error. The CDR3 DNA sequence: TGTGCCAGCAGCTTAGGGTTGACCGGGAAGCTGTTTATT. It specifies CASSLGLTGKLFI. V is TRBV11-2 and J is TRBJ2-2; a weak D match, TRBD2 (5 bases). This CDR3 contains 13 residues. The germline V gene has CDR1 SGHAT and CDR2 FQNNGV.

This rearrangement joins TRBV24-1 to TRBJ2-3, with a weak D call TRBD1 (6 bases). CDR1 and CDR2 from the germline V gene are KGHDR and SFDVKD. This CDR3 has 14 residues. V shed 4 bases and J shed 2 bases, with 9 bases lying between them. The CDR3: CATSEYRDTDTQYF. The CDR3 DNA is TGTGCCACCAGTGAATACAGGGACACAGATACGCAGTATTTT.

Details on this clonotype: The conserved phenylalanine or tryptophan is not found at the CDR3 terminus, so this likely reflects a read error. The DNA is omitted, as the CDR3 cannot be located on it reliably, and the CDR3 follows TCRdb's listing. The CDR3 here is CASSRRRGDTDTQCS. The rearrangement uses TRBV5-4 and TRBJ2-3; TRBD1 is the table's D call and was not checked against the DNA. Germline V gene sequence: CDR1 SGHNT, CDR2 YYREEE (reference sequence). The CDR3 spans 15 residues, counting both ends.

Points on this clonotype: A single base separates this from a much larger clone, so it may be a read error. This chain links TRBV29-1 with TRBJ2-7; the D gene is possibly TRBD2 (5 bases). Germline V gene data show CDR1 as SQVTM and CDR2 as ANQGSEA. The ends were cut back, 7 bases at V and 11 bases at J, with 18 bases in the middle. The CDR3 length is 11 residues. The chain's CDR3 is CSDDYASYEYF. CDR3 in DNA: TGCAGCGATGACTACGCATCGTACGAGTACTTC.

A remark on this clonotype: An end of the junction differs from the germline gene, which may be a read error. The J gene is TRBJ2-7, the V gene TRBV29-1, with D perhaps TRBD2 (5 bases). The CDR3 runs to 11 residues. The germline CDR1 and CDR2 sequences are SQVTM and ANQGSEA. CDR3 in amino acids: CSVPNGIGQYF. The CDR3 DNA reads TGCAGCGTTCCGAACGGGATTGGGCAGTATTTC.

Notes on this clonotype: Given a much more abundant clone one base away, this may be a read error. The chain has TRBV12-3 or TRBV12-4 and TRBJ2-1; 10 bases agree with TRBD1. Germline trimming cut 10 bases from V and 9 bases from J; bases unmatched to any gene: 12. The CDR3 sequence is 14 residues long. As DNA, the CDR3 is TGTGCCAACAGGGAGGGGACAGGGGTGTTTGAGCAGTTCTTC. It codes for CANREGTGVFEQFF.

This rearrangement joins TRBV29-1 to TRBJ2-5, with D possibly TRBD1 on 5 matching bases. V lost 6 bases to trimming and J lost 2 bases, with 13 bases between them. Looked up from germline, CDR1 is SQVTM and CDR2 is ANQGSEA. The CDR3 has 13 residues. CDR3 sequence: CSVAGLCQETQYF. CDR3 sequence (DNA): TGCAGCGTGGCAGGGTTGTGTCAAGAGACCCAGTACTTC.

CDR3 amino acids: CASIDTSGKFPRNEQFF. The CDR3, as DNA: TGTGCCAGCATTGACACTAGCGGGAAGTTTCCGAGGAATGAGCAGTTCTTC. The rearrangement uses TRBV6-6 and TRBJ2-1; 10 bases map to TRBD2. The CDR3 sequence is 17 residues long. J lost 7 bases, V lost 7 bases, and 16 bases had no gene match. Germline-derived CDR1 and CDR2 are MNHNY and SVGAGI (reference sequence).

V usage is TRBV6-1 and J usage is TRBJ1-5; D possibly corresponds to TRBD1 (5 bases). CDR3 size: 16 residues. The germline CDR1 and CDR2 sequences are MNHNS and SASEGT. V was pared by 11 bases and J by 7 bases, with 27 bases between. The CDR3, as DNA: TGTGCCTCCGACCCCGTCGGAGGGGTGTCGGGCCAGCCCCAGCATTTT. Its protein product is CASDPVGGVSGQPQHF.

This clonotype was detected once. One end of the junction fails to match germline, which may point to a read error. The chain couples TRBV6-6 to TRBJ1-4; TRBD1 matches 12 bases. The length of the CDR3 is 16 residues. Germline assignment: CDR1 MNHNY and CDR2 SVGAGI (reference sequence). The CDR3 protein is CAISNRDRGRGEKLLF. CDR3 DNA: TGTGCCATCAGTAACCGGGACAGGGGGCGAGGCGAAAAACTGCTTTTT.

With respect to this clonotype: One end of the junction is discordant with germline, which a read error may explain. J is TRBJ2-3 and V is TRBV7-9, with D perhaps matching TRBD2 (6 bases). This CDR3 contains 15 residues. The V gene's germline CDR1 is SEHNR and CDR2 FQNEAQ (reference sequence). DNA for the CDR3: TGTACCAGCAGCTTAGAGGCGGGGTTCACAGATACGCAGTATTTT. Translation gives CTSSLEAGFTDTQYF.